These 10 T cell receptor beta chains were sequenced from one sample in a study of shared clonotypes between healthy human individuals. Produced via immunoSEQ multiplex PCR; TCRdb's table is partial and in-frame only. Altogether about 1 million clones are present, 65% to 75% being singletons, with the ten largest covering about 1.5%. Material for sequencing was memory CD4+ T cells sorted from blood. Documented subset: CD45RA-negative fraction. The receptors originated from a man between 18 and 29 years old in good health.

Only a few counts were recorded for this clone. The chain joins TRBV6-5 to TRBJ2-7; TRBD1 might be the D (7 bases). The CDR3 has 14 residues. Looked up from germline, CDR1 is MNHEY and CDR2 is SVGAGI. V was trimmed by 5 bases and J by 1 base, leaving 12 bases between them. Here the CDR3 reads CASSAGQYSYEQYF. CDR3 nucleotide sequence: TGTGCCAGCAGTGCGGGACAGTATTCCTACGAGCAGTACTTC.

CDR3 loop: CASSLGGIGNSPLHF. CDR3 DNA sequence: TGCGCCAGCAGCTTGGGAGGGATTGGGAATTCACCCCTCCACTTT. The genes are TRBV5-1 and TRBJ1-6; no firm D call. The CDR3 is 15 residues long. V was pared by 0 bases and J by 7 bases, with 11 bases between. Looked up from germline, CDR1 is SGHRS and CDR2 is YFSETQ.

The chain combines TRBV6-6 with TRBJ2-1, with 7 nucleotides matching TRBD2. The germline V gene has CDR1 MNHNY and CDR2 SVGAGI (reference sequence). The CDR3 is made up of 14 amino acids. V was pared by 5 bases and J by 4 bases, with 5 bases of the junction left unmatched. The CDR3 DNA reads TGTGCCAGCAGTATGGCTAGCGGTTACAATGAGCAGTTCTTC. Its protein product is CASSMASGYNEQFF.

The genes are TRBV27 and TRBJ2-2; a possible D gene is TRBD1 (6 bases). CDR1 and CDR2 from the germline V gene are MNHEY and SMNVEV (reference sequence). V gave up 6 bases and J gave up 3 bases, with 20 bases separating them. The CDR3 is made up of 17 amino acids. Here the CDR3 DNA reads TGTGCCAGCAGACCCCGCAGGGGAAATCCGTACACCGGGGAGCTGTTTTTT. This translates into CASRPRRGNPYTGELFF.

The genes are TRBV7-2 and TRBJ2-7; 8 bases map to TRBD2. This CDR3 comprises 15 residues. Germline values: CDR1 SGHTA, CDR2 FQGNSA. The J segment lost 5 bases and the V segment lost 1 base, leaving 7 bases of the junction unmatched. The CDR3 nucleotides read TGTGCCAGCAGCTTAGACAGCGGGAGTCACAACGAGCAGTACTTC. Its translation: CASSLDSGSHNEQYF.

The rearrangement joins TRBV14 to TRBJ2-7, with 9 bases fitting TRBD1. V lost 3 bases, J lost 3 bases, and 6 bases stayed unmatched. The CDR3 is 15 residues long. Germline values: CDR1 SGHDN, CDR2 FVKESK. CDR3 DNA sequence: TGTGCCAGCAGCCAGCGGGACAGGGTGGTCTACGAGCAGTACTTC. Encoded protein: CASSQRDRVVYEQYF. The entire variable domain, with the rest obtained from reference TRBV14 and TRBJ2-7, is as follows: EAGVTQFPSHSVIEKGQTVTLRCDPISGHDNLYWYRRVMGKEIKFLLHFVKESKQDESGMPNNRFLAERTGGTYSTLKVQPAELEDSGVYFCASSQRDRVVYEQYFGPGTRLTVT.

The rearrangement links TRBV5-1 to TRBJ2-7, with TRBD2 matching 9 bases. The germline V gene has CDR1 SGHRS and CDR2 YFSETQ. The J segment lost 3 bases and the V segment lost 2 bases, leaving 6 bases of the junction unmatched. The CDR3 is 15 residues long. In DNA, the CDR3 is TGCGCCAGCAGCTTAGGGACTAGCAACGGCTACGAGCAGTACTTC. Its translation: CASSLGTSNGYEQYF.

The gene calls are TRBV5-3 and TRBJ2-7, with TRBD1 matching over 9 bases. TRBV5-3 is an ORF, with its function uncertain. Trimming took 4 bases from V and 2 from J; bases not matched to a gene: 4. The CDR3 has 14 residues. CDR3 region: CARSLGQGTYEQYF. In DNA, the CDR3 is TGTGCCAGAAGCCTGGGACAGGGAACCTACGAGCAGTACTTC.

This CDR3 reads CASSPTGGSTEAFF. In nucleotides, the CDR3 is TGTGCCAGCAGCCCAACGGGGGGTTCAACTGAAGCTTTCTTT. V gene TRBV11-2 combines with J gene TRBJ1-1, with D tentatively TRBD1 (5 bases). V lost 5 bases, J lost 5 bases, and 15 bases lay in between. This CDR3 contains 14 residues. Germline loops: CDR1 SGHAT, CDR2 FQNNGV.

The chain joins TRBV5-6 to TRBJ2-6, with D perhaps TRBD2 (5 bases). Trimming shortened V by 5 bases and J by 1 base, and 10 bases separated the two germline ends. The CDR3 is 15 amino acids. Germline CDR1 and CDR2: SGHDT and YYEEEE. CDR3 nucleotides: TGTGCCAGCAGGCCGCCGGGGTCTGGGGCCAACGTCCTGACTTTC. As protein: CASRPPGSGANVLTF.